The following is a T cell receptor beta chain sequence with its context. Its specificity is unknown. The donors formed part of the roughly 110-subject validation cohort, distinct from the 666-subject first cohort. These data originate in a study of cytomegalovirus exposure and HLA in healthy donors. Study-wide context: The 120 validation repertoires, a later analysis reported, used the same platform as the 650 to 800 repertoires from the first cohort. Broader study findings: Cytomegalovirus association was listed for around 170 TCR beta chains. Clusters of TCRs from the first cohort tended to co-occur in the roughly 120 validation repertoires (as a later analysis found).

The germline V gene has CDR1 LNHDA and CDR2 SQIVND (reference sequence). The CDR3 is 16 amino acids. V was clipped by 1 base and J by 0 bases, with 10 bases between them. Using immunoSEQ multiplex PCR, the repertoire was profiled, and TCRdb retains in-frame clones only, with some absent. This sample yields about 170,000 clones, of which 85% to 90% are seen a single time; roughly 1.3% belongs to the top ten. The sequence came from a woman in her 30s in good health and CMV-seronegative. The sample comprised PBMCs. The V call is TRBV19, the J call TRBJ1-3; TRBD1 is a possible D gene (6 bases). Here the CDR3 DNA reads TGTGCCAGTAGTATAGGGGGGCTCGCCTCTGGAAACACCATATATTTT. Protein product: CASSIGGLASGNTIYF.